This TCR beta chain was observed in a study of siplizumab effects on memory and regulatory T cells. Study findings and constraints: Suppression by proliferating Tregs derived from siplizumab cultures was not verified.

The table came from immunoSEQ multiplex PCR; TCRdb's copy has only in-frame clones and leaves some out. Of more than 85,000 clones detected, about 91% appear once; the ten largest clones hold 0.73%. In regard to this clone: Its antigen is still unknown.

Germline V gene sequence: CDR1 WSHSY, CDR2 SAAADI. Losses at the gene ends were 2 bases for V and 4 bases for J; bases not matched to a gene: 3. The CDR3 has 15 amino acids. The sample comprised Tregs sorted from blood. The clonotype was recovered from a human donor in good health. The genes are TRBV10-2 and TRBJ2-5, with 11 bases matching TRBD1. CDR3 DNA: TGCGCCAGCAGTGAGCCGGGACAGGGGGGAGAGACCCAGTACTTC. Its translation is CASSEPGQGGETQYF.